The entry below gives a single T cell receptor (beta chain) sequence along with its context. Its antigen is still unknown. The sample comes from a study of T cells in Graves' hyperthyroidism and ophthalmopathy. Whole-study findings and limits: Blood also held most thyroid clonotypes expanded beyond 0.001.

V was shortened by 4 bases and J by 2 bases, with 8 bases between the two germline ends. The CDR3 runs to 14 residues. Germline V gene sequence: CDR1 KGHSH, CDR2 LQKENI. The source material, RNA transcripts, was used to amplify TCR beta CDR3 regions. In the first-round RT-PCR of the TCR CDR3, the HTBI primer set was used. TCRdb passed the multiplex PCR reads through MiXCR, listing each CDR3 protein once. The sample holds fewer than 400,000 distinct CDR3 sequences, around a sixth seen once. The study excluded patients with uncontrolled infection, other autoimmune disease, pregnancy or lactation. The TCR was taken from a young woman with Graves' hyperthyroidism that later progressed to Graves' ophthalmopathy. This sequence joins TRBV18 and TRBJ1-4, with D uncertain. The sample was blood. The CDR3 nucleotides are TGTGCCAGCTCACAGACTAGTACTAATGAAAAACTGTTTTTT. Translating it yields CASSQTSTNEKLFF.